The 19 T cell receptor beta chains presented below share a single source sample, sequenced in a study of T cell responses to AZD1222 COVID-19 vaccine. Method: immunoSEQ multiplex PCR; TCRdb's copy keeps in-frame clones and lacks some. The sample shows 150,000 to 200,000 clones, around nine tenths of them seen only once. The input for sequencing was peripheral blood, taken on day 0 of AZD1222 vaccination. These receptors came from an adult in good health.

A single count supports this clone. V usage is TRBV30 and J usage is TRBJ1-6, with 7 bases lining up with TRBD1. CDR1 and CDR2 (germline): GTSNPN, SVGIG (reference sequence). The ends lost 2 bases at V and 7 bases at J; junction bases unmatched: 5. This CDR3 is built from 14 residues. In DNA form, the CDR3 reads TGTGCCTGGAGTTACGTCAGGGGGAATTCACCCCTCCACTTT. This translates into CAWSYVRGNSPLHF. Full variable domain (missing parts from reference TRBV30 and TRBJ1-6): SQTIHQWPATLVQPVGSPLSLECTVEGTSNPNLYWYRQAAGRGLQLLFYSVGIGQISSEVPQNLSASRPQDRQFILSSKKLLLSDSGFYLCAWSYVRGNSPLHFGNGTRLTVT.

J is TRBJ1-5 and V is TRBV7-2; no firm D call. From germline, CDR1 is SGHTA and CDR2 FQGNSA. This CDR3 is 13 amino acids long. The V end was cut by 1 base, the J end by 4 bases, with 5 bases between. CDR3 residues: CASSLGTNQPQHF. The DNA of the CDR3 is TGTGCCAGCAGCTTAGGCACGAATCAGCCCCAGCATTTT.

The chain has TRBV4-3 and TRBJ1-1, with D tentatively TRBD1 (6 bases). Germline V lookup: CDR1 LGHNA, CDR2 YSLEER. The CDR3 spans 15 residues. Trimming removed 0 bases from V and 8 bases from J, with 16 bases in between. CDR3 sequence: CASSQDSPGASEAFF. The DNA for the CDR3 is TGCGCCAGCAGCCAAGACTCCCCAGGGGCGTCCGAAGCTTTCTTT.

This rearrangement joins TRBV12-3 or TRBV12-4 to TRBJ2-7; no firm D call. The ends were cut back, 4 bases at V and 0 bases at J, with 7 bases in the middle. The length of the CDR3 is 13 residues. CDR3 sequence reads: CASSSSPSYEQYF. The CDR3 coding sequence is TGTGCCAGCAGTTCCTCCCCCTCCTACGAGCAGTACTTC.

The chain couples TRBV18 to TRBJ2-7; D gene uncertain. CDR3 size: 13 residues. Trimming removed 2 bases from V and 5 bases from J, with 10 bases in between. Looked up from germline, CDR1 is KGHSH and CDR2 is LQKENI. The CDR3: CASSPRSFHEQYF. CDR3 nucleotide sequence: TGTGCCAGCTCACCAAGATCATTCCACGAGCAGTACTTC. The full variable domain, in which reference TRBV18 and TRBJ2-7 provide the parts outside the CDR3, is NAGVMQNPRHLVRRRGQEARLRCSPMKGHSHVYWYRQLPEEGLKFMVYLQKENIIDESGMPKERFSAEFPKEGPSILRIQQVVRGDSAAYFCASSPRSFHEQYFGPGTRLTVT.

V usage is TRBV9 and J usage is TRBJ1-2; 7 positions agree with TRBD1. V dropped 6 bases and J dropped 0; count of bases not matched to a gene: 14. Germline V gene lookup returns CDR1 SGDLS and CDR2 YYNGEE. This CDR3 is built from 17 residues. The CDR3, as DNA: TGTGCCAGCACCCCAGGGGGGGGGACAAATGCTAACTATGGCTACACCTTC. It yields the protein CASTPGGGTNANYGYTF. Full variable domain (missing parts from reference TRBV9 and TRBJ1-2): DSGVTQTPKHLITATGQRVTLRCSPRSGDLSVYWYQQSLDQGLQFLIQYYNGEERAKGNILERFSAQQFPDLHSELNLSSLELGDSALYFCASTPGGGTNANYGYTFGSGTRLTVV.

The rearrangement links TRBV29-1 to TRBJ1-1; D possibly corresponds to TRBD1 (5 bases). The CDR3 is 15 amino acids. Germline V gives CDR1 SQVTM, CDR2 ANQGSEA. Between the trimmed V and J ends, which lost 2 bases and 4 bases, there was a span of 17 bases. The CDR3 region is CSVEIRGPGGTEAFF. The CDR3 nucleotides are TGCAGCGTTGAAATCCGAGGGCCGGGGGGCACTGAAGCTTTCTTT.

The rearrangement links TRBV9 to TRBJ1-4; D ambiguous. Germline V gene data show CDR1 as SGDLS and CDR2 as YYNGEE. Between the trimmed V and J ends, which lost 2 bases and 5 bases, there was a span of 7 bases. The CDR3 contains 13 residues. Written as DNA, the CDR3 is TGTGCCAGCAGCGTGGATGGGAATGAAAAACTGTTTTTT. Translated: CASSVDGNEKLFF. The full variable domain, its missing parts supplied by reference TRBV9 and TRBJ1-4, is DSGVTQTPKHLITATGQRVTLRCSPRSGDLSVYWYQQSLDQGLQFLIQYYNGEERAKGNILERFSAQQFPDLHSELNLSSLELGDSALYFCASSVDGNEKLFFGSGTQLSVL.

The rearrangement links TRBV28 to TRBJ2-7; D ambiguous. CDR1 is MDHEN, CDR2 SYDVKM, per germline. The germline V and J ends were trimmed by 6 bases and 3 bases, with 15 bases remaining between them. The CDR3 is made up of 14 amino acids. The CDR3 region is CASSGPGWGYEQYF. The DNA of the CDR3 is TGTGCCAGCAGCGGACCCGGGTGGGGCTACGAGCAGTACTTC.

As DNA, the CDR3 is TGTGCCAGCAGCTCCCAAACCGATACAGGGGACACTGAAGCTTTCTTT. Its protein product is CASSSQTDTGDTEAFF. This sequence joins TRBV7-9 and TRBJ1-1, with 7 bases matching TRBD1. V was pared by 4 bases and J by 3 bases, with 11 bases of the junction left unmatched. CDR3 length: 16 residues. Germline loops: CDR1 SEHNR, CDR2 FQNEAQ (reference sequence).

J is TRBJ2-7 and V is TRBV21-1; TRBD2, the table's D call, lacks a check against the DNA. TRBV21-1 is marked as a pseudogene. The CDR3 covers 18 residues. CDR3 in DNA: TGTGCCAGCAGGGCCGGGACTAGCGGGGTATTGGGGGGTGGCGAGCAGTACTTC. Its translation is CASRAGTSGVLGGGEQYF.

The chain links TRBV19 to TRBJ2-2, with 9 bases lining up with TRBD2. The V gene's germline CDR1 is LNHDA and CDR2 SQIVND (reference sequence). The V and J ends lost 2 bases and 7 bases, in that order; junction bases with no gene match: 8. The CDR3 covers 16 residues. The CDR3 loop reads CASSIQAGGVIGELFF. The DNA of the CDR3 is TGTGCCAGTAGTATACAAGCGGGAGGTGTCATCGGGGAGCTGTTTTTT.

This chain connects TRBV18 to TRBJ2-1, with 7 positions matching TRBD1. The CDR3 covers 16 residues. Losses at the gene ends were 3 bases for V and 0 bases for J; bases not matched to a gene: 5. CDR1 and CDR2 (germline): KGHSH, LQKENI. The CDR3: CASSPAAGGSYNEQFF. CDR3 coding DNA: TGTGCCAGCTCACCCGCGGCAGGGGGCTCCTACAATGAGCAGTTCTTC.

This chain links TRBV11-2 with TRBJ1-2; TRBD1 matches at 8 bases. Germline-derived CDR1 and CDR2 are SGHAT and FQNNGV. J lost 5 bases, V lost 5 bases, and 10 bases had no gene match. The CDR3 covers 15 residues. The CDR3 DNA is TGTGCCAGCAGCGACTCCAGGGGGCCGCCTTATGGCTACACCTTC. This translates into CASSDSRGPPYGYTF.

The chain couples TRBV12-5 to TRBJ2-2; 7 bases are shared with TRBD2. The V and J ends lost 0 bases and 2 bases, in that order; junction bases with no gene match: 3. Germline V gives CDR1 LGHNT, CDR2 FRNRAP. CDR3 length: 16 residues. The CDR3 region has the DNA TGTGCTAGTGGTTTGGTGGGACTACCAAACACCGGGGAGCTGTTTTTT. This codes for CASGLVGLPNTGELFF.

V is TRBV7-8 and J is TRBJ1-5; D is uncertain. The CDR3 totals 15 residues. The V gene lost 2 bases and the J gene lost 4 bases, with 12 bases spanning the gap. Germline V gene data show CDR1 as SGHVS and CDR2 as FQNEAQ. The CDR3 DNA reads TGTGCCAGCAGCTTAACCCGGGCCGCAAATCAGCCCCAGCATTTT. This translates into CASSLTRAANQPQHF.

The chain is built from TRBV18 and TRBJ1-2, with unresolved D. The CDR3 sequence is 15 residues long. Looked up from germline, CDR1 is KGHSH and CDR2 is LQKENI. Trimming took off 1 base at V and 2 bases at J, with 11 bases between the two ends. CDR3 nucleotides: TGTGCCAGCTCACCACGGGAGGGAAGAAACTATGGCTACACCTTC. The encoded protein is CASSPREGRNYGYTF.

The V and J genes are TRBV2 and TRBJ2-7; D might be TRBD1 or TRBD2, each matching 5 bases. Germline CDR1 and CDR2: SNHLY and FYNNEI. Trimming left V 4 bases short and J 5 bases short, with 18 bases between. The CDR3 has 15 residues. CDR3 DNA sequence: TGTGCCAGCAGTGGGGGGACCAAAACTGGGGACGAGCAGTACTTC. It specifies CASSGGTKTGDEQYF.

This clone was observed a few times. The chain links TRBV25-1 to TRBJ1-6, with 8 bases fitting TRBD1. The CDR3 extends over 17 amino acids. Germline V lookup: CDR1 MGHDK, CDR2 SYGVNS. Losses at the gene ends were 3 bases for V and 10 bases for J; bases not matched to a gene: 14. DNA of the CDR3: TGTGCCAGCAGTGACCCTCACATGACAGGGGTAGGATCACCCCTCCACTTT. Protein product: CASSDPHMTGVGSPLHF. Drawing the rest from reference TRBV25-1 and TRBJ1-6, the complete variable domain is EADIYQTPRYLVIGTGKKITLECSQTMGHDKMYWYQQDPGMELHLIHYSYGVNSTEKGDLSSESTVSRIRTEHFPLTLESARPSHTSQYLCASSDPHMTGVGSPLHFGNGTRLTVT.